A single sample gave rise to the 30 T cell receptor beta chains below, sequenced in a study of cytomegalovirus exposure and HLA in healthy donors. The PCR employed 60 Vbeta primers together with 13 Jbeta primers. The table came from immunoSEQ multiplex PCR; TCRdb's copy has only in-frame clones and leaves some out. The sample includes roughly 100,000 clones, 76% of them seen just once. Sequencing was carried out using PBMCs. The receptors here all came from a man between 40 and 49 years old in good health and CMV-seronegative.

This chain connects TRBV4-2 to TRBJ1-1; D unresolved. This CDR3 comprises 18 residues. The V end was cut by 1 base, the J end by 5 bases, with 23 bases between. Germline loops: CDR1 LGHNA, CDR2 YNFKEQ. The CDR3 loop is CASSQGKLRPLFWTEAFF. CDR3 DNA: TGTGCCAGCAGCCAAGGTAAGTTGCGTCCCCTCTTTTGGACTGAAGCTTTCTTT.

The genes are TRBV7-9 and TRBJ1-4; 11 nucleotides match TRBD1. The CDR3 has 15 amino acids. The V gene's germline CDR1 is SEHNR and CDR2 FQNEAQ (reference sequence). Unmatched junction bases numbered 2, after V lost 4 bases and J lost 4 bases. In DNA form, the CDR3 reads TGTGCCAGCAGCTGGGGGACAGGGGGTAATGAAAAACTGTTTTTT. This encodes CASSWGTGGNEKLFF.

The genes are TRBV11-3 and TRBJ1-6; no firm D call. The CDR3 length is 14 residues. Trimming stripped 1 base from V and 8 bases from J, with 9 bases between. Germline assignment: CDR1 SGHNT and CDR2 YENEEA. The CDR3 region is CASSLGADYSPLHF. The CDR3 nucleotides are TGTGCCAGCAGCTTAGGGGCAGATTATTCACCCCTCCACTTT.

The chain links TRBV30 to TRBJ1-1; 8 bases agree with TRBD1. CDR1 is GTSNPN, CDR2 SVGIG, per germline (reference sequence). The CDR3 contains 11 residues. Trimming removed 2 bases from V and 10 bases from J; junction bases left unmatched: 3. CDR3 residues: CAWSPDRGAFF. CDR3 sequence (DNA): TGTGCCTGGAGTCCCGACAGGGGAGCTTTCTTT.

This chain joins TRBV19 and TRBJ2-3; D is perhaps TRBD2 (6 bases). The CDR3 totals 15 residues. Germline V gene data show CDR1 as LNHDA and CDR2 as SQIVND (reference sequence). Trimming removed 2 bases at V and 0 bases at J, with 9 bases between. CDR3 sequence: CASSIRDSSTDTQYF. DNA for the CDR3: TGTGCCAGTAGTATACGGGACTCAAGCACAGATACGCAGTATTTT.

This clone occurred once. The chain recombines TRBV27 with TRBJ2-7; possible D gene TRBD1, 6 bases. The CDR3 runs 17 residues. CDR1 and CDR2 from the germline V gene are MNHEY and SMNVEV (reference sequence). Trimming pared 1 base from V and 3 bases from J, leaving 19 bases between. The CDR3 sequence is CASSLLGAGNLNYEQYF. CDR3 nucleotides: TGTGCCAGCAGTTTATTGGGGGCAGGCAATTTGAACTACGAGCAGTACTTC.

The chain has TRBV10-1 and TRBJ1-3; D call uncertain. The V end was cut by 8 bases, the J end by 2 bases, with 10 bases between. The CDR3 is 13 amino acids. Germline assignment: CDR1 WNHNN and CDR2 SYGVQD (reference sequence). This chain's CDR3 is CASSQDAGNTIYF. As DNA, the CDR3 is TGCGCCAGCTCCCAGGATGCTGGAAACACCATATATTTT.

The chain is built from TRBV2 and TRBJ1-3, with D unresolved. Germline V gene sequence: CDR1 SNHLY, CDR2 FYNNEI. The CDR3 has 15 amino acids. V was clipped by 5 bases and J by 0 bases, with 11 bases between them. The DNA for the CDR3 is TGTGCCAGCAGTTTGCCGACATCCTCTGGAAACACCATATATTTT. Translating it yields CASSLPTSSGNTIYF.

This clone was seen a handful of times. The chain couples TRBV7-2 to TRBJ2-3; 8 positions match TRBD2. J lost 6 bases, V lost 1 base, and 6 bases had no gene match. The CDR3 sequence is 15 residues long. From germline, CDR1 is SGHTA and CDR2 FQGNSA. The CDR3: CASSLEKRGTDTQYF. CDR3 coding DNA: TGTGCCAGCAGCTTAGAAAAGCGGGGGACGGATACGCAGTATTTT.

This rearrangement joins TRBV6-1 to TRBJ2-7, with 10 bases lining up with TRBD1. Germline CDR1 is MNHNS and CDR2 is SASEGT. The CDR3 length is 16 residues. The junction had 5 bases not matched to a gene; V was cut back by 1 base and J by 2 bases. In DNA, the CDR3 is TGTGCCAGCAGTGAAGGGGGACAGGGGTTCCCCTACGAGCAGTACTTC. Protein product: CASSEGGQGFPYEQYF.

The chain carries TRBV30 and TRBJ2-7, with 12 bases identical to TRBD2. CDR3 length: 15 residues. From germline, CDR1 is GTSNPN and CDR2 SVGIG (reference sequence). Unmatched junction bases numbered 3, after V lost 1 base and J lost 2 bases. The CDR3 spells CAWSGLAGAPYEQYF. In DNA form, the CDR3 reads TGTGCCTGGAGTGGACTAGCGGGAGCTCCCTACGAGCAGTACTTC.

This clone showed up just a few times. The chain joins TRBV28 to TRBJ2-1; 7 nucleotides agree with TRBD2. CDR1 MDHEN and CDR2 SYDVKM come from the germline V gene. This CDR3 contains 16 residues. The V segment lost 5 bases and the J segment 0 bases; nucleotides outside the gene matches: 7. CDR3 bases: TGTGCCAGCAGTCCCCGGGGGAGGGTCTCCTACAATGAGCAGTTCTTC. Protein product: CASSPRGRVSYNEQFF.

The chain recombines TRBV28 with TRBJ2-2, with D perhaps matching TRBD2 (6 bases). The V gene lost 6 bases and the J gene lost 6 bases, with 23 bases spanning the gap. The CDR3 consists of 17 residues. The germline CDR1 and CDR2 sequences are MDHEN and SYDVKM. CDR3 DNA: TGTGCCAGCAGGGAACTTCTCGGACGGGGGTCGGCCGGGGAGCTGTTTTTT. This gives the protein CASRELLGRGSAGELFF.

This chain links TRBV2 with TRBJ2-1; D perhaps matches TRBD2 (7 bases). CDR3 length equals 11 residues. Per the germline V gene, CDR1 is SNHLY and CDR2 is FYNNEI. Trimming shortened V by 6 bases and J by 11 bases, and 11 bases separated the two germline ends. CDR3 DNA sequence: TGTGCCAGCAGGGGGCGGGGGCAGCAGTTCTTC. Protein sequence: CASRGRGQQFF.

V usage is TRBV5-1 and J usage is TRBJ2-1; D not certain. V was pared by 4 bases and J by 9 bases, with 11 bases between. The germline V gene encodes CDR1 SGHRS and CDR2 YFSETQ. The length of the CDR3 is 12 residues. In nucleotides, the CDR3 is TGCGCCAGCAGCCCCCGGGTCTCTGAGCAGTTCTTC. This translates into CASSPRVSEQFF.

The V call is TRBV6-4, the J call TRBJ2-2; the D is unclear. V shed 0 bases and J shed 4 bases, with 9 bases lying between them. Germline values: CDR1 MRHNA, CDR2 SNTAGT. CDR3 size: 15 residues. Here the CDR3 DNA reads TGTGCCAGCAGTGACTCTTCAGGAACCACCGGGGAGCTGTTTTTT. Protein sequence: CASSDSSGTTGELFF.

This clone is a singleton in its sample. The rearrangement links TRBV5-4 to TRBJ1-2, with 9 bases identical to TRBD1. The V gene's germline CDR1 is SGHNT and CDR2 YYREEE (reference sequence). The CDR3 totals 13 residues. The V and J ends lost 6 bases and 7 bases, in that order; junction bases with no gene match: 7. The CDR3: CASNWDRDPGYTF. The CDR3 DNA reads TGTGCCAGCAATTGGGACAGGGACCCTGGCTACACCTTC.

The gene calls are TRBV27 and TRBJ2-7, with D maybe TRBD2 (6 bases). The CDR3 extends over 17 amino acids. Germline V gene sequence: CDR1 MNHEY, CDR2 SMNVEV (reference sequence). The V end was cut by 3 bases, the J end by 2 bases, with 20 bases between. The CDR3 DNA reads TGTGCCAGCAGTTTGACGCTCGGAGGGAGGATACCCTACGAGCAGTACTTC. This sequence encodes CASSLTLGGRIPYEQYF.

Remarks on this clone: The junction does not match germline at one end; this may be a read error. The chain recombines TRBV7-3 with TRBJ2-1, with TRBD1 as a possible D gene (7 bases). This CDR3 contains 18 residues. Looked up from germline, CDR1 is SGHTA and CDR2 is FQGTGA. As DNA, the CDR3 is TGTTCCAGCAGCTTTTCCGGGGCAGGGGGGAATCCCTACAATGAGCAGTTCTTC. It codes for CSSSFSGAGGNPYNEQFF.

The DNA for the CDR3 is TGTGCCATCGGGGACAGTTATAGCAATCAGCCCCAGCATTTT. This translates into CAIGDSYSNQPQHF. The genes are TRBV10-3 and TRBJ1-5; 7 bases fit TRBD1. CDR1 and CDR2 (germline): ENHRY, SYGVKD. The CDR3 is made up of 14 amino acids. The junction had 4 bases not matched to a gene; V was cut back by 8 bases and J by 0 bases.

The rearrangement joins TRBV5-8 to TRBJ2-7; D unclear. Trimming pared 4 bases from V and 0 bases from J, leaving 11 bases between. Germline V gene sequence: CDR1 SGHTS, CDR2 YDEGEE. This CDR3 contains 14 residues. The CDR3 DNA reads TGTGCCAGCAGCGACCGACTGAGCTCCTACGAGCAGTACTTC. Amino acid sequence: CASSDRLSSYEQYF.

The rearrangement links TRBV29-1 to TRBJ2-4, with D hard to call. Germline V gene data show CDR1 as SQVTM and CDR2 as ANQGSEA. The V gene lost 3 bases and the J gene lost 0 bases, with 6 bases spanning the gap. This CDR3 is built from 13 residues. The CDR3 region has the DNA TGCAGCGTTGAGGCTGCAGCCAAAAACATTCAGTACTTC. It is translated as CSVEAAAKNIQYF.

This chain links TRBV18 with TRBJ2-5, with D tentatively TRBD1 (6 bases). The V end lost 4 bases, the J end lost 4 bases, and 10 bases lay between the germline ends. The CDR3 length is 13 residues. Looked up from germline, CDR1 is KGHSH and CDR2 is LQKENI. This CDR3 reads CASSLTRGETQYF. The CDR3 DNA follows: TGTGCCAGCTCACTTACCAGGGGAGAGACCCAGTACTTC. Together with reference TRBV18 and TRBJ2-5, the CDR3 gives the full variable domain: NAGVMQNPRHLVRRRGQEARLRCSPMKGHSHVYWYRQLPEEGLKFMVYLQKENIIDESGMPKERFSAEFPKEGPSILRIQQVVRGDSAAYFCASSLTRGETQYFGPGTRLLVL.

This chain connects TRBV18 to TRBJ1-4, with D tentatively TRBD1 (5 bases). The V and J ends lost 0 bases and 4 bases respectively, with 9 bases between them. The CDR3 has 15 amino acids. The germline gives CDR1 KGHSH, CDR2 LQKENI. The CDR3 loop is CASSPPTAYNEKLFF. The CDR3 nucleotides read TGTGCCAGCTCACCACCGACAGCCTATAATGAAAAACTGTTTTTT.

CDR3 region: CAISHQGLNTEAFF. CDR3 in DNA: TGTGCCATCAGTCACCAGGGGTTGAACACTGAAGCTTTCTTT. The chain joins TRBV10-3 to TRBJ1-1, with a weak D call TRBD1 (6 bases). CDR3 size: 14 residues. The germline V gene has CDR1 ENHRY and CDR2 SYGVKD. Trimming took 5 bases from V and 0 from J, leaving 10 bases between them.

This sequence joins TRBV30 and TRBJ2-5, with D uncertain. V shed 2 bases and J shed 5 bases, with 9 bases lying between them. Germline lookup yields CDR1 GTSNPN and CDR2 SVGIG (reference sequence). This CDR3 has 12 residues. The DNA of the CDR3 is TGTGCCTGGAGTAGGTCGAGGGAGACCCAGTACTTC. Residues: CAWSRSRETQYF.

This sequence joins TRBV5-1 and TRBJ1-3; D gene unclear. V lost 4 bases, J lost 3 bases, and 8 bases lay in between. Germline V CDR1 and CDR2: SGHRS, YFSETQ. The CDR3 is made up of 13 amino acids. The CDR3 bases are TGCGCCAGCAGCCCGGCGGGTGGAAACACCATATATTTT. Residues: CASSPAGGNTIYF.

The chain carries TRBV5-5 and TRBJ2-5, with TRBD1 matching 9 bases. The J call may be faulty, since TRBJ2-7 better matches the DNA end. The CDR3 extends over 16 amino acids. The germline V gene encodes CDR1 SGHKS and CDR2 YYEKEE (reference sequence). CDR3 amino acids: CASSGPGTGLGYEQYF. The CDR3 bases are TGTGCCAGCAGCGGCCCCGGGACAGGGTTAGGGTACGAGCAGTACTTC.

This CDR3 is CASSYGTSGNNEQFF. Here the CDR3 DNA reads TGTGCCAGCAGTTACGGGACTAGCGGGAACAATGAGCAGTTCTTC. The rearrangement joins TRBV6-5 to TRBJ2-1, with 13 nucleotides matching TRBD2. Germline V lookup: CDR1 MNHEY, CDR2 SVGAGI. V lost 2 bases, J lost 5 bases, and 0 bases stayed unmatched. This CDR3 contains 15 residues.

The chain has TRBV28 and TRBJ1-6; 7 positions agree with TRBD1. Germline CDR1 is MDHEN and CDR2 is SYDVKM. The CDR3 runs 15 residues. V shed 6 bases and J 7 bases; nucleotides not matched to a gene: 9. CDR3 nucleotide sequence: TGTGCCAGCAGCCCATTGGGACAGAAGAATTCACCCCTCCACTTT. This gives the protein CASSPLGQKNSPLHF. Full variable domain (outside the CDR3, taken from reference TRBV28 and TRBJ1-6): DVKVTQSSRYLVKRTGEKVFLECVQDMDHENMFWYRQDPGLGLRLIYFSYDVKMKEKGDIPEGYSVSREKKERFSLILESASTNQTSMYLCASSPLGQKNSPLHFGNGTRLTVT.